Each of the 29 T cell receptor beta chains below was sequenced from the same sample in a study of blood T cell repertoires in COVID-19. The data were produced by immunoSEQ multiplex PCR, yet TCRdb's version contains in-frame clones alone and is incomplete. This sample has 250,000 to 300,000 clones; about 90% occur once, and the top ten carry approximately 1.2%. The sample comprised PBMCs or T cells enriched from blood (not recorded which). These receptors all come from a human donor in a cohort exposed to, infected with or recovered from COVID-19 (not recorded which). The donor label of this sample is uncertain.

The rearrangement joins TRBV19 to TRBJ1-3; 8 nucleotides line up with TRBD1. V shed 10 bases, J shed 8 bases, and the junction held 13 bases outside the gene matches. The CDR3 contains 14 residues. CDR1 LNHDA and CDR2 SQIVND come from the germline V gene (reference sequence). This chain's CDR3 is CATTAGQGLDTIYF. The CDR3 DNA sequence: TGTGCCACTACCGCCGGACAGGGACTGGACACCATATATTTT.

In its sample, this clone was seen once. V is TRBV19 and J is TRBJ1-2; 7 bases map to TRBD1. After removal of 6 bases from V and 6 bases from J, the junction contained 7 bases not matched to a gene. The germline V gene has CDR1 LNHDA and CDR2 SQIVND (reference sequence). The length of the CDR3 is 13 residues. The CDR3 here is CASRMTGIDGYTF. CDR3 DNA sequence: TGTGCCAGTAGGATGACAGGGATCGATGGCTACACCTTC.

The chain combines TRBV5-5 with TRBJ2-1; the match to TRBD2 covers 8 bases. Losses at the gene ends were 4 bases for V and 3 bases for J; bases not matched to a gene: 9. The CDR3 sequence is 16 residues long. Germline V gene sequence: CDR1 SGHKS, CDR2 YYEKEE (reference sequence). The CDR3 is CASSIRPTSGYNEQFF. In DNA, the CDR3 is TGTGCCAGCAGCATCCGTCCCACTAGCGGCTACAATGAGCAGTTCTTC.

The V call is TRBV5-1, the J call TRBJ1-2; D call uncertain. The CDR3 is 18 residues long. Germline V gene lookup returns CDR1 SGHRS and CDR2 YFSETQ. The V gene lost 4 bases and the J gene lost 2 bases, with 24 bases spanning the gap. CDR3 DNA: TGCGCCAGCAGCCCTGGGTCGTGGTTGGTCAGGATCAACTATGGCTACACCTTC. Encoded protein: CASSPGSWLVRINYGYTF. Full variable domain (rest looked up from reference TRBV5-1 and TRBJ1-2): KAGVTQTPRYLIKTRGQQVTLSCSPISGHRSVSWYQQTPGQGLQFLFEYFSETQRNKGNFPGRFSGRQFSNSRSEMNVSTLELGDSALYLCASSPGSWLVRINYGYTFGSGTRLTVV.

CDR3 bases: TGTGCCAGCAGTTACTCAGCAGGGAACGGAAACACCATATATTTT. This codes for CASSYSAGNGNTIYF. This sequence joins TRBV6-5 and TRBJ1-3; D may be TRBD1 (5 bases). V was cut by 0 bases and J by 4 bases, with 10 bases left in between. CDR1 and CDR2 from the germline V gene are MNHEY and SVGAGI. The CDR3 covers 15 residues.

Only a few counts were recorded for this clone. Written as DNA, the CDR3 is TGTGCCAGCAGTTCTACGGGGGGCCAAACCGGGGAGCTGTTTTTT. As protein: CASSSTGGQTGELFF. The chain recombines TRBV6-5 with TRBJ2-2, with D perhaps matching TRBD2 (7 bases). Between the trimmed V and J ends, which lost 4 bases and 5 bases, there was a span of 14 bases. This CDR3 has 15 residues. The germline V gene encodes CDR1 MNHEY and CDR2 SVGAGI.

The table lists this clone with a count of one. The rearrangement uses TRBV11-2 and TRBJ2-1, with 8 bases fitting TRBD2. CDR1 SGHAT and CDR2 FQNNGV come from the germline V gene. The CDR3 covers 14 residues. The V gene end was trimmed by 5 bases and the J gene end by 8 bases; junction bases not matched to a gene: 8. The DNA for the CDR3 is TGTGCCAGCAGCCGATCGACTAGCGAGTATGAGCAGTTCTTC. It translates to CASSRSTSEYEQFF.

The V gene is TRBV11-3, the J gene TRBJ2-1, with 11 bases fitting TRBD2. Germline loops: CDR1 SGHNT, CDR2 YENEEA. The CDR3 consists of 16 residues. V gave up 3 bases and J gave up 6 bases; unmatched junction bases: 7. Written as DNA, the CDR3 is TGTGCCAGCAGCTTTAGCACTAGCGGGGGTGGCAATGAGCAGTTCTTC. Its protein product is CASSFSTSGGGNEQFF.

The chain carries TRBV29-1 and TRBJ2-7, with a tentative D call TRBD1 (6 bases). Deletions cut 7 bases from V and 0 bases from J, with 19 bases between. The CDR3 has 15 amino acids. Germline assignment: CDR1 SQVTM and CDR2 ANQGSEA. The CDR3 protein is CSARPDNRASYEQYF. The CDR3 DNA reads TGCAGCGCCCGCCCAGACAACAGGGCCTCCTACGAGCAGTACTTC.

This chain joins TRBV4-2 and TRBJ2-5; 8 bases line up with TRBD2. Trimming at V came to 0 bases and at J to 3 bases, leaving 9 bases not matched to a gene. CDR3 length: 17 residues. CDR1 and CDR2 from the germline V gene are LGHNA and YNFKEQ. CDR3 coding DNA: TGTGCCAGCAGCCAAGAAGTTGGGCTAGCGGGTGAAGAGACCCAGTACTTC. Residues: CASSQEVGLAGEETQYF.

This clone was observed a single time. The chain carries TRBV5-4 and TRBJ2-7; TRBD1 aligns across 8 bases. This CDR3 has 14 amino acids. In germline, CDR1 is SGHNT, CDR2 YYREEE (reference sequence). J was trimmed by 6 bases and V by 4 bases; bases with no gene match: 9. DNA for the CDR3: TGTGCCAGCAGCGTCTCAGGGGGCGCGGTCGAGCAGTACTTC. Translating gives CASSVSGGAVEQYF.

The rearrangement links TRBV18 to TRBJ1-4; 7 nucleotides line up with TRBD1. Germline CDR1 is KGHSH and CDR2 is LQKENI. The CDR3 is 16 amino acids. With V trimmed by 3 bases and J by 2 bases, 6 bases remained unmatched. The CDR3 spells CASSPSRGATNEKLFF. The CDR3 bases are TGTGCCAGCTCACCGAGCAGGGGGGCGACTAATGAAAAACTGTTTTTT.

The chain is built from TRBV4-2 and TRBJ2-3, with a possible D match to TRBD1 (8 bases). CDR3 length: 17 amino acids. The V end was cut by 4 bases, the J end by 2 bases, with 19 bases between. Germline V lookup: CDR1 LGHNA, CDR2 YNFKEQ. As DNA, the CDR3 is TGTGCCAGCAGCCCAGGGGGCGGGGGAGAATACACAGATACGCAGTATTTT. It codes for CASSPGGGGEYTDTQYF.

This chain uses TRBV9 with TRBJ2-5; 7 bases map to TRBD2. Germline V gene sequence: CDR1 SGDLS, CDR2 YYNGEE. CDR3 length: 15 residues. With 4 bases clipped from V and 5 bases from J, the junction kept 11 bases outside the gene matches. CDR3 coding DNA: TGTGCCAGCAGCCCACGGGGGGTTCTTTTTGAGACCCAGTACTTC. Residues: CASSPRGVLFETQYF.

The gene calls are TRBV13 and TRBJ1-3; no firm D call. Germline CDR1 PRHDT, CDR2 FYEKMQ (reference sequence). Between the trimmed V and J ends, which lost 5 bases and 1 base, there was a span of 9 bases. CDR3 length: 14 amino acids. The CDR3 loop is CASSRRESGNTIYF. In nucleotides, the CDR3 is TGTGCCAGCAGCCGCCGGGAGTCTGGAAACACCATATATTTT.

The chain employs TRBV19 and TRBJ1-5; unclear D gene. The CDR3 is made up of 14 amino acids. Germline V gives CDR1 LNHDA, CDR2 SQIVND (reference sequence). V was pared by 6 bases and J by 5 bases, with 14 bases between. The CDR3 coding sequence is TGTGCCAGTAGGCCCCACGAGGCCTATCAGCCCCAGCATTTT. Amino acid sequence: CASRPHEAYQPQHF.

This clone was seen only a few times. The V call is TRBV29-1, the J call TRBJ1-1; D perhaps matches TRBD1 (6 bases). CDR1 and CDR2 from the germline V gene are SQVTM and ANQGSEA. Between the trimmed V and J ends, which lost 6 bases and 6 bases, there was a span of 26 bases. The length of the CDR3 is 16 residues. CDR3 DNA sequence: TGCAGCGTGGCCCGACACGGGGGGGCGGGTACTTCTGAAGCTTTCTTT. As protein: CSVARHGGAGTSEAFF.

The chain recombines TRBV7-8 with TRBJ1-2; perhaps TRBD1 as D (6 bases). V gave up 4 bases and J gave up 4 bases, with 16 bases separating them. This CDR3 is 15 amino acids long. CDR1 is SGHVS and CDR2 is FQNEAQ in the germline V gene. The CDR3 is CASSSGRGFIYGYTF. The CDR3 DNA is TGTGCCAGCAGCTCCGGCAGGGGATTCATCTATGGCTACACCTTC.

For the CDR3, the DNA is TGTGCTAGTGGTTTGGCGAGGGGACAGGGGTCGATACCCTACGAGCAGTACTTC. Amino acids: CASGLARGQGSIPYEQYF. The J gene is TRBJ2-7, the V gene TRBV12-5; 10 bases align to TRBD1. Germline-derived CDR1 and CDR2 are LGHNT and FRNRAP. CDR3 length: 18 amino acids. J lost 2 bases, V lost 1 base, and 11 bases had no gene match. Based on the CDR3 plus reference TRBV12-5 and TRBJ2-7, the full variable domain is DARVTQTPRHKVTEMGQEVTMRCQPILGHNTVFWYRQTMMQGLELLAYFRNRAPLDDSGMPKDRFSAEMPDATLATLKIQPSEPRDSAVYFCASGLARGQGSIPYEQYFGPGTRLTVT.

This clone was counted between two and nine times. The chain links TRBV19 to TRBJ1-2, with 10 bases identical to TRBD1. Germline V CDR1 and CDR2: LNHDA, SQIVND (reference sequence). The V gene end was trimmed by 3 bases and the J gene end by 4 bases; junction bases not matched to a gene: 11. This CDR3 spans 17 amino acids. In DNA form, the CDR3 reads TGTGCCAGTAGTATTAGTCCCGGGACAGGGGCAATCTATGGCTACACCTTC. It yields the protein CASSISPGTGAIYGYTF.

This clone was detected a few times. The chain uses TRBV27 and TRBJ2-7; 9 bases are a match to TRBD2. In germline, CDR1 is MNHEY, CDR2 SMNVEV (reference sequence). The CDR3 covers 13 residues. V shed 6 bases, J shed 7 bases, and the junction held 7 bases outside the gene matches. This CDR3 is CASSLAGSWEQYF. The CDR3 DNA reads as TGTGCCAGCAGCCTAGCGGGATCTTGGGAGCAGTACTTC.

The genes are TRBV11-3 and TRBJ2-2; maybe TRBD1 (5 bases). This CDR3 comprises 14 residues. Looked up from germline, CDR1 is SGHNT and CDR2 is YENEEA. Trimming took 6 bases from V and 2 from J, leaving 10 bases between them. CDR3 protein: CASRQEGNTGELFF. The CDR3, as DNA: TGTGCCAGCAGACAGGAAGGCAACACCGGGGAGCTGTTTTTT.

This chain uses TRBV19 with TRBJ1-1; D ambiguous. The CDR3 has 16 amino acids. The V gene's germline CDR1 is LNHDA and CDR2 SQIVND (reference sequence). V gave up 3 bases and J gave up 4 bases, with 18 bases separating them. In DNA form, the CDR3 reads TGTGCCAGTAGTATGGAGGGCGCGTACCCGAGCACTGAAGCTTTCTTT. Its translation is CASSMEGAYPSTEAFF.

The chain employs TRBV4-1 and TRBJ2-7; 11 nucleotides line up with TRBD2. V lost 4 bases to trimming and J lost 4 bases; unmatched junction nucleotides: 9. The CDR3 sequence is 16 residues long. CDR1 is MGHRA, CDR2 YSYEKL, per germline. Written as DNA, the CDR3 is TGCGCCAGCAGCCTGGGTAGCGGGGGGGTTATTTACGAGCAGTACTTC. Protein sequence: CASSLGSGGVIYEQYF.

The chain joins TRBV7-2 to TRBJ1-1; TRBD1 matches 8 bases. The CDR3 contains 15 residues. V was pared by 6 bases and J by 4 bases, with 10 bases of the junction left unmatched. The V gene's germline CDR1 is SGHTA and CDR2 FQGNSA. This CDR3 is CASRKDRGRTTEAFF. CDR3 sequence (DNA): TGTGCCAGCAGGAAAGACAGGGGCCGGACCACTGAAGCTTTCTTT.

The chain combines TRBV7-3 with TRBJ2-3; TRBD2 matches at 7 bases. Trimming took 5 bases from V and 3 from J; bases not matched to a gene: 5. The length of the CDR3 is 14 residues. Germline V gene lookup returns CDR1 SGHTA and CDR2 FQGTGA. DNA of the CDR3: TGTGCCAGCAGCCCAGCGGGGCCTACAGATACGCAGTATTTT. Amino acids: CASSPAGPTDTQYF.

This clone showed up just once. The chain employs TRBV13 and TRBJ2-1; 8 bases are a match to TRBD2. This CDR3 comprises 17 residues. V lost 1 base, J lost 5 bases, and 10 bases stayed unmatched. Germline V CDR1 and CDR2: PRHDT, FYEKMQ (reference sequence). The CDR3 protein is CASSLDLGAGGHNEQFF. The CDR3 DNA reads TGTGCCAGCAGCTTAGACTTGGGGGCGGGGGGCCACAATGAGCAGTTCTTC.

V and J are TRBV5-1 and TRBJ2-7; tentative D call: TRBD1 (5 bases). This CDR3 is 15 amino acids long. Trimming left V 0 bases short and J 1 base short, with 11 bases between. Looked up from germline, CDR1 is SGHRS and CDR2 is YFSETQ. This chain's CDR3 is CASSLASDKSYEQYF. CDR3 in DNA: TGCGCCAGCAGCTTGGCCTCGGACAAGTCCTACGAGCAGTACTTC.

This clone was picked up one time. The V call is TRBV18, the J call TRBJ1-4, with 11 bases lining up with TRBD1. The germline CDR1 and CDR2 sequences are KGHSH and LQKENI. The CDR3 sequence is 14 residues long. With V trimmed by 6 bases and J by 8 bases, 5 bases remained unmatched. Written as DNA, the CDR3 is TGTGCCAGCTCGGAGGACAGGGGGCGCGAAAAACTGTTTTTT. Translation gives CASSEDRGREKLFF.